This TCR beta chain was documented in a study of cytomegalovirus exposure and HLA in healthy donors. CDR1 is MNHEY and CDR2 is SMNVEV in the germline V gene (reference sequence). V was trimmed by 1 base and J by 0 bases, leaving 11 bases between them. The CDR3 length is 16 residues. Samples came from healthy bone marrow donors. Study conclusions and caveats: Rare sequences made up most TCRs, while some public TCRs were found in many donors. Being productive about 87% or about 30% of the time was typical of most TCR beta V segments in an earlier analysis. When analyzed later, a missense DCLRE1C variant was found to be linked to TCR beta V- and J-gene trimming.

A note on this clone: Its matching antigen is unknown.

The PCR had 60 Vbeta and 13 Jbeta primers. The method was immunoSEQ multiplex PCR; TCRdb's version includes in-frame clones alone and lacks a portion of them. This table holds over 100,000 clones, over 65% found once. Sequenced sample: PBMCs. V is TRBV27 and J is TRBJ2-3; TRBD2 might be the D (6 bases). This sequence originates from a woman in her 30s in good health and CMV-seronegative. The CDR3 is CASSLFAGYSTDTQYF. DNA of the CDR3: TGTGCCAGCAGTTTATTTGCGGGATATAGCACAGATACGCAGTATTTT.